These 5 T cell receptor beta chains originate from one sample sequenced in a study of cytomegalovirus exposure and HLA in healthy donors. PCR employed 60 Vbeta and 13 Jbeta primers. Clones were read by immunoSEQ multiplex PCR, and TCRdb kept only the in-frame ones, dropping some. Here the sample spans under 200,000 clones, approximately 80% being singletons. Input material: PBMCs. These receptor sequences come from a woman in her forties or fifties in good health and CMV-seronegative.

The chain carries TRBV2 and TRBJ2-7; D ambiguous. The CDR3 is made up of 13 amino acids. Germline V gene lookup returns CDR1 SNHLY and CDR2 FYNNEI. V shed 4 bases and J shed 2 bases, with 9 bases lying between them. CDR3 sequence reads: CASSVSIAYEQYF. The CDR3 coding sequence is TGTGCCAGCAGTGTAAGTATAGCCTACGAGCAGTACTTC.

The rearrangement joins TRBV6-5 to TRBJ2-5; D gene ambiguous. Germline CDR1 is MNHEY and CDR2 is SVGAGI. The CDR3 length is 15 residues. Between the trimmed V and J ends, which lost 0 bases and 5 bases, there was a span of 13 bases. CDR3 bases: TGTGCCAGCAGTTACTCCTCCGTTTTGTATGAGACCCAGTACTTC. Protein: CASSYSSVLYETQYF.

The CDR3 DNA reads as TGTGCCTGGAATTGGCAGTTGAACACTGAAGCTTTCTTT. It encodes CAWNWQLNTEAFF. The V call is TRBV30, the J call TRBJ1-1; D uncertain. CDR1 is GTSNPN, CDR2 SVGIG, per germline (reference sequence). The CDR3 extends over 13 amino acids. With 4 bases removed from V and 0 bases from J, the gap between germline ends came to 9 bases.

The rearrangement links TRBV13 to TRBJ2-4; TRBD1 might be the D (6 bases). Germline CDR1 PRHDT, CDR2 FYEKMQ (reference sequence). With 5 bases removed from V and 4 bases from J, the gap between germline ends came to 24 bases. The CDR3 has 18 residues. The CDR3 region has the DNA TGTGCCAGCAGCGGCACAGGGTTCTGGTCGAGCCCGAAAAACATTCAGTACTTC. It yields the protein CASSGTGFWSSPKNIQYF. Complete variable domain (other parts from reference TRBV13 and TRBJ2-4): AAGVIQSPRHLIKEKRETATLKCYPIPRHDTVYWYQQGPGQDPQFLISFYEKMQSDKGSIPDRFSAQQFSDYHSELNMSSLELGDSALYFCASSGTGFWSSPKNIQYFGAGTRLSVL.

The chain has TRBV27 and TRBJ1-2; D gene uncertain. V was clipped by 5 bases and J by 3 bases, with 10 bases between them. The CDR3 runs 13 residues. Germline V gene data show CDR1 as MNHEY and CDR2 as SMNVEV (reference sequence). DNA for the CDR3: TGTGCCAGCAGTCTTTCGGAGTACTATGGCTACACCTTC. This gives the protein CASSLSEYYGYTF.